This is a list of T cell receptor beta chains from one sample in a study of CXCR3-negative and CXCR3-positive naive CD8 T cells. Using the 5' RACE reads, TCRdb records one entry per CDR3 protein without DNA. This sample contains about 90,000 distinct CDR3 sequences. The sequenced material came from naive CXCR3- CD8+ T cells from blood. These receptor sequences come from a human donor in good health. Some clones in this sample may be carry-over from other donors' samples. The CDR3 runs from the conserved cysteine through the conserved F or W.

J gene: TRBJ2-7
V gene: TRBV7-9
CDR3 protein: CASSQPETGVYEQYF

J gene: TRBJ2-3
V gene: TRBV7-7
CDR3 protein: CASSLEPGLATDTQYF

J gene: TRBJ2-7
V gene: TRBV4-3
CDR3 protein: CASSQDLGGVNEQYF

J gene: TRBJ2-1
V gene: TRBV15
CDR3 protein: CATSRENNEQFF

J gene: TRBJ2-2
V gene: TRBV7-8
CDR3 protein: CASSPGVVELFF

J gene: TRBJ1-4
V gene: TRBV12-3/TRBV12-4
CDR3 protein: CAGSFGGKLFF

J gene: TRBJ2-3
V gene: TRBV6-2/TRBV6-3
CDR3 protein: CASSSIGLAGTDTQYF

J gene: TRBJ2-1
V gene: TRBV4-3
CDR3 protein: CASSQSPSVGLWEQFF

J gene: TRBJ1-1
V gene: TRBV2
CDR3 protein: CATLTGTFEAFF

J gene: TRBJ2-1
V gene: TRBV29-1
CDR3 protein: CSVERGLAYYNEQFF

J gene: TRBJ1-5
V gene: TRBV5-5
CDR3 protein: CASSPDRGWQPQHF

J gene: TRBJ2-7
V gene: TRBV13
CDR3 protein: CASSPEGLGHGEQYF

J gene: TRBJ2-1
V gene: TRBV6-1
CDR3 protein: CASGGTSEEQFF

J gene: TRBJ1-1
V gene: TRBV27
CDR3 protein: CASSDGQGASEAFF

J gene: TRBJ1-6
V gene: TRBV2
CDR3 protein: CASSEALGGIYYSPLHF

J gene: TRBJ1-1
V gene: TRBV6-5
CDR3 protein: CASSYSTENAGVNTEAFF

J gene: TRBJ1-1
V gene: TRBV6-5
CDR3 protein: CASRGQGTNTEAFF

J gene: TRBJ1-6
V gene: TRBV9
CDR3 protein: CASRNPAYNSPLHF

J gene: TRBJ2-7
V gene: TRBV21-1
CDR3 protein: CASTMKRPLPGQRAYERYF

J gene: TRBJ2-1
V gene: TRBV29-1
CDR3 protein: CSVETHPSYNEQFF

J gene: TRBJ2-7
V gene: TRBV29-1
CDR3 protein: CSVVDNSSYEQYF

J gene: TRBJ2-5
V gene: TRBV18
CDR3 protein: CASSRTEETQYF

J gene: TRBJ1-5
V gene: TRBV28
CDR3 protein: CASSQDTSSNQPQHF

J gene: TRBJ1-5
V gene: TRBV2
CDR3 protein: CASSEAQERGNQPQHF

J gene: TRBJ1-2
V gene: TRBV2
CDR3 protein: CASLQPTNPIHGYTF

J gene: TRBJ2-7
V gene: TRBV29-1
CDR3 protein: CSVFAGAYEQYF

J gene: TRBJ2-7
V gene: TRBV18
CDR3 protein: CASSPPIGTGIEQYF

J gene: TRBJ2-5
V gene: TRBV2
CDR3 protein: CASEGLVGETQYF

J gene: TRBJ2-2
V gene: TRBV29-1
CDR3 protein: CSVWGPGTGELFF

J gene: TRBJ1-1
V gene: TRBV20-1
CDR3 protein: CSARVDRSYTEAFF

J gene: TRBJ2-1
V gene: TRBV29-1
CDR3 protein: CSVEGRMIGAEYRFF